This is a list of T cell receptor beta chains from one sample in a study of multiple sclerosis patients with progressive multifocal leukoencephalopathy. Method: immunoSEQ multiplex PCR; TCRdb's copy keeps in-frame clones and lacks some. The sample shows more than 25,000 clones, more than 75% of them seen only once. Sequencing used PBMCs. Receptor source: a human donor with multiple sclerosis. Both conserved end residues are part of each CDR3. Fields, in order: V gene, D gene, clone size, CDR3 length, J gene, CDR3 protein, CDR3 DNA. D genes are given only for firm matches. Clone size is given for some rows only: seen once, a few or many times, or a class if the clone is expanded.

V: TRBV7-9
D: TRBD1
size: -
length: 16
J: TRBJ1-4
CDR3: CASSFWGQGFGEKLFF
DNA: TGTGCCAGCAGCTTTTGGGGACAGGGTTTTGGTGAAAAACTGTTTTTT

V: TRBV6-1
D: -
size: -
length: 15
J: TRBJ2-2
CDR3: CASTAASANTGELFF
DNA: TGTGCCAGCACCGCGGCGTCCGCGAACACCGGGGAGCTGTTTTTT

V: TRBV19
D: TRBD1
size: few
length: 14
J: TRBJ1-1
CDR3: CASSPGQGAIEAFF
DNA: TGTGCCAGTAGCCCCGGACAGGGGGCCATTGAAGCTTTCTTT

V: TRBV6-1
D: -
size: -
length: 13
J: TRBJ2-6
CDR3: CASRPFGANVLTF
DNA: TGTGCCAGCAGGCCCTTCGGGGCCAACGTCCTGACTTTC

V: TRBV5-1
D: -
size: -
length: 16
J: TRBJ2-7
CDR3: CASSSPDSLPTYEQYF
DNA: TGCGCCAGCAGCTCGCCCGACAGTCTACCTACCTACGAGCAGTACTTC

V: TRBV7-2
D: -
size: -
length: 16
J: TRBJ1-3
CDR3: CASSLNRPSSGNTIYF
DNA: TGTGCCAGCAGCTTGAACAGGCCCTCCTCTGGAAACACCATATATTTT

V: TRBV10-3
D: -
size: -
length: 12
J: TRBJ1-4
CDR3: CAISKTNEKLFF
DNA: TGTGCCATCAGCAAAACTAATGAAAAACTGTTTTTT

V: TRBV7-6
D: -
size: few
length: 11
J: TRBJ2-1
CDR3: CASSSGREQFF
DNA: TGTGCCAGCAGCTCGGGGAGAGAGCAGTTCTTC

V: TRBV10-1
D: -
size: -
length: 15
J: TRBJ1-4
CDR3: CASSESTGANEKLFF
DNA: TGCGCCAGCAGTGAGTCGACAGGTGCTAATGAAAAACTGTTTTTT

V: TRBV2
D: -
size: -
length: 12
J: TRBJ2-1
CDR3: CASADWGNEQFF
DNA: TGTGCCAGCGCGGACTGGGGGAATGAGCAGTTCTTC

V: TRBV2
D: TRBD1
size: -
length: 14
J: TRBJ1-2
CDR3: CASNTGGNPYGYTF
DNA: TGTGCCAGCAATACAGGGGGCAACCCTTATGGCTACACCTTC

V: TRBV12-5
D: -
size: -
length: 16
J: TRBJ1-1
CDR3: CASGLVRQGTNTEAFF
DNA: TGTGCTAGTGGTTTGGTACGGCAGGGGACAAACACTGAAGCTTTCTTT

V: TRBV4-3
D: -
size: -
length: 15
J: TRBJ2-7
CDR3: CASSQDSVSSYEQYF
DNA: TGCGCCAGCAGCCAAGACTCAGTTAGCTCCTACGAGCAGTACTTC

V: TRBV29-1
D: -
size: -
length: 12
J: TRBJ1-1
CDR3: CSGATSNTEAFF
DNA: TGCAGCGGTGCCACTTCGAACACTGAAGCTTTCTTT

V: TRBV10-3
D: -
size: -
length: 13
J: TRBJ2-7
CDR3: CAISGEGHREQYF
DNA: TGTGCCATCAGTGGGGAGGGACACCGGGAGCAGTACTTC

V: TRBV4-3
D: -
size: -
length: 15
J: TRBJ2-7
CDR3: CASSQDKQPSYEQYF
DNA: TGCGCCAGCAGCCAAGATAAGCAGCCCTCCTACGAGCAGTACTTC

V: TRBV7-2
D: TRBD1
size: -
length: 16
J: TRBJ2-7
CDR3: CASSLGGGTGGYEQYF
DNA: TGTGCCAGCAGCTTAGGTGGAGGGACAGGAGGCTACGAGCAGTACTTC

V: TRBV28
D: -
size: once
length: 13
J: TRBJ1-2
CDR3: CASSSQVYYGYTF
DNA: TGTGCCAGCAGTTCCCAGGTCTACTATGGCTACACCTTC

V: TRBV7-2
D: -
size: -
length: 13
J: TRBJ2-1
CDR3: CASSLVGLIGQFF
DNA: TGTGCCAGCAGCTTAGTCGGCCTGATAGGGCAGTTCTTC

V: TRBV10-3
D: TRBD1
size: -
length: 15
J: TRBJ1-2
CDR3: CAISTTIGQGGGYTF
DNA: TGTGCCATCAGTACAACTATCGGACAGGGGGGCGGCTACACCTTC

V: TRBV7-2
D: -
size: -
length: 13
J: TRBJ1-2
CDR3: CASSLGEIAGYTF
DNA: TGTGCCAGCAGCTTAGGAGAGATCGCGGGCTACACCTTC

V: TRBV6-5
D: -
size: -
length: 15
J: TRBJ1-2
CDR3: CASSYSPGRWEGYTF
DNA: TGTGCCAGCAGTTACTCGCCAGGGCGTTGGGAGGGCTACACCTTC

V: TRBV6-5
D: TRBD1
size: -
length: 14
J: TRBJ1-1
CDR3: CASRKQGMSTEAFF
DNA: TGTGCCAGCAGGAAACAGGGGATGAGCACTGAAGCTTTCTTT

V: TRBV27
D: -
size: few
length: 15
J: TRBJ2-3
CDR3: CASSLAGISTDTQYF
DNA: TGTGCCAGCAGTTTAGCGGGAATAAGCACAGATACGCAGTATTTT

V: TRBV4-1
D: -
size: -
length: 17
J: TRBJ1-1
CDR3: CASSQEFPGAVYTEAFF
DNA: TGCGCCAGCAGCCAAGAGTTCCCAGGGGCCGTCTACACTGAAGCTTTCTTT

V: TRBV5-1
D: TRBD1
size: once
length: 15
J: TRBJ1-2
CDR3: CASSLAGTGGEGYTF
DNA: TGCGCCAGCAGCTTGGCCGGCACAGGGGGCGAAGGCTACACCTTC

V: TRBV7-9
D: -
size: -
length: 14
J: TRBJ2-5
CDR3: CASSLDPVGETQYF
DNA: TGTGCCAGCAGCTTGGACCCCGTCGGAGAGACCCAGTACTTC

V: TRBV7-9
D: TRBD1
size: -
length: 16
J: TRBJ2-7
CDR3: CASSLGSTGVAYEQYF
DNA: TGTGCCAGCAGCTTAGGTTCAACAGGGGTGGCCTACGAGCAGTACTTC

V: TRBV19
D: -
size: once
length: 14
J: TRBJ2-2
CDR3: CASSVTRHTGELFF
DNA: TGTGCCAGTAGTGTTACACGTCACACCGGGGAGCTGTTTTTT

V: TRBV7-2
D: -
size: -
length: 12
J: TRBJ1-1
CDR3: CASSPQGTEAFF
DNA: TGTGCCAGCAGCCCGCAGGGGACTGAAGCTTTCTTT

V: TRBV19
D: TRBD1
size: -
length: 17
J: TRBJ1-2
CDR3: CASSITSSDRVSYGYTF
DNA: TGTGCCAGTAGTATAACTTCGTCGGACAGGGTATCCTATGGCTACACCTTC

V: TRBV5-4
D: -
size: -
length: 13
J: TRBJ1-3
CDR3: CASSKGERNTIYF
DNA: TGTGCCAGCAGCAAGGGGGAAAGAAACACCATATATTTT

V: TRBV27
D: -
size: -
length: 14
J: TRBJ1-1
CDR3: CASSYRGIGTEAFF
DNA: TGTGCCAGCAGTTATAGGGGGATAGGGACTGAAGCTTTCTTT

V: TRBV16
D: -
size: -
length: 16
J: TRBJ2-2
CDR3: CASSQSSRGPNKELFF
DNA: TGTGCCAGCAGCCAATCGAGCCGGGGCCCAAATAAGGAGCTGTTTTTT

V: TRBV25-1
D: -
size: -
length: 13
J: TRBJ2-3
CDR3: CASSEASTDTQYF
DNA: TGTGCCAGCAGTGAGGCGTCAACAGATACGCAGTATTTT

V: TRBV18
D: -
size: -
length: 12
J: TRBJ1-2
CDR3: CASSPGAYGYTF
DNA: TGTGCCAGCTCACCGGGGGCTTATGGCTACACCTTC

V: TRBV7-6
D: TRBD1
size: once
length: 17
J: TRBJ1-1
CDR3: CASSFPRQGTPNTEAFF
DNA: TGTGCCAGCAGCTTCCCGAGACAGGGGACCCCGAACACTGAAGCTTTCTTT

V: TRBV18
D: TRBD2
size: -
length: 15
J: TRBJ2-7
CDR3: CASSPGLAYSYEQYF
DNA: TGTGCCAGCTCACCGGGACTAGCTTACTCGTACGAGCAGTACTTC

V: TRBV7-2
D: -
size: -
length: 15
J: TRBJ1-5
CDR3: CASSLEGPPPQPQHF
DNA: TGTGCCAGCAGCTTAGAGGGGCCCCCGCCTCAGCCCCAGCATTTT

V: TRBV19
D: -
size: -
length: 14
J: TRBJ1-1
CDR3: CASSISGPRTEAFF
DNA: TGTGCCAGTAGTATCTCCGGGCCCCGGACTGAAGCTTTCTTT

V: TRBV29-1
D: -
size: -
length: 14
J: TRBJ2-6
CDR3: CSVSPGAGANVLTF
DNA: TGCAGCGTCTCACCTGGGGCGGGGGCCAACGTCCTGACTTTC